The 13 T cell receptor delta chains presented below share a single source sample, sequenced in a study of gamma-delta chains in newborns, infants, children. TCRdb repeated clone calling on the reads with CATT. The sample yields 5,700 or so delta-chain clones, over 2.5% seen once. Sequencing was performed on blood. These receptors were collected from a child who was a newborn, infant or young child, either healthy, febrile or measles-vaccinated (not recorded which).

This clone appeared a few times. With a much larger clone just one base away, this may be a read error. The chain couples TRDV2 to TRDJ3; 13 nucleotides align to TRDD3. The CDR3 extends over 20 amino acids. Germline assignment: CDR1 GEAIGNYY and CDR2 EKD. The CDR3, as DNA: TGTGCCTGTGACTCCCTACTGGGGGATACGAGCTCCTGGGACACCCGACAGGTGTTTTTC. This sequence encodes CACDSLLGDTSSWDTRQVFF.

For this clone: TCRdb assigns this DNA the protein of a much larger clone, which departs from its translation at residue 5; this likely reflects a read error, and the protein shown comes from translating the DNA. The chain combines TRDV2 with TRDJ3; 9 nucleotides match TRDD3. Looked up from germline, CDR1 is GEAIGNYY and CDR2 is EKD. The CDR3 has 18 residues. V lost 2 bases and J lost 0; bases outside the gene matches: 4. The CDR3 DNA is TGTGCCTGTGACATCGTGGGGGATAGCTCCTGGGACACCCGACAGATGTTTTTC. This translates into CACDIVGDSSWDTRQMFF.

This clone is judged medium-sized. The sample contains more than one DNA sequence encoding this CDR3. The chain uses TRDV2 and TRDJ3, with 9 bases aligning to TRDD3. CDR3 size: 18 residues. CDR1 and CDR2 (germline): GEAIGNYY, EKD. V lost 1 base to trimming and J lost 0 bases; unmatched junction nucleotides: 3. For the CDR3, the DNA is TGTGCCTGTGACACTGGGGGATATCGCTCCTGGGACACCCGACAGATGTTTTTC. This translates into CACDTGGYRSWDTRQMFF.

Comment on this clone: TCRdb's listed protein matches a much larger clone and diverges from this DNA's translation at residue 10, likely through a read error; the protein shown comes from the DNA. Written as DNA, the CDR3 is TGTGCCTGTGACATACTGGGGGATACCCGGGACACCCGACAGATGTTTTTC. Translated: CACDILGDTRDTRQMFF. The rearrangement joins TRDV2 to TRDJ3, with 12 nucleotides matching TRDD3. V trimming: 2 bases; J trimming: 5 bases; junction bases outside the gene matches: 3. The CDR3 extends over 17 amino acids. Germline loops: CDR1 GEAIGNYY, CDR2 EKD.

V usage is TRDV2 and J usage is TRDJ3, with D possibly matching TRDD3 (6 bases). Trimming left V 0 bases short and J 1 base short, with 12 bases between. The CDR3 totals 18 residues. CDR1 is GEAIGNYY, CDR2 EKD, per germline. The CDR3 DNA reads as TGTGCCTGTGACACCGCTTGGGGGCAATCCTGGGACACCCGACAGATGTTTTTC. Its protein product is CACDTAWGQSWDTRQMFF.

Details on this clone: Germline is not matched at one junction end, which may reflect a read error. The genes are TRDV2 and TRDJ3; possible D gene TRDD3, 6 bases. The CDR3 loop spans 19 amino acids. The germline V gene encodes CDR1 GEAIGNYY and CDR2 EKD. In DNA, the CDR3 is TGTGCCCGTGACACCGTGCAGGGGGACAGCTCCTGGGACACCCGACAGATGTTTTTC. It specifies CARDTVQGDSSWDTRQMFF.

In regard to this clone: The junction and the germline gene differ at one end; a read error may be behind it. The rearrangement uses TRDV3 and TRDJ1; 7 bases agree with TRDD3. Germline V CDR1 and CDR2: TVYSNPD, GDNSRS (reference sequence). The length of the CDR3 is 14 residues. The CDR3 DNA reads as TGTGCCTCCTTCACTGGGGATTACACCGATAAACTCACCTTT. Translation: CASFTGDYTDKLTF.

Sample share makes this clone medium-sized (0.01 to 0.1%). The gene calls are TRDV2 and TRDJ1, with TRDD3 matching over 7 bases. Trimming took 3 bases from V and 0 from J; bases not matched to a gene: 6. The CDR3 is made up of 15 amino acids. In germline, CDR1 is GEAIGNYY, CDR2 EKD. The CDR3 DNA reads TGTGCCTGTGACTTACTGGGGATGTACACCGATAAACTCATCTTT. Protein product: CACDLLGMYTDKLIF.

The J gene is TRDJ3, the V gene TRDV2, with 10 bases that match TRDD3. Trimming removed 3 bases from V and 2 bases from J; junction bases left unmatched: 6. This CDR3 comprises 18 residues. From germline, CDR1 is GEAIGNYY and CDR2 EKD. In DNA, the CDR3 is TGTGCCTGTGACGCTTTGGGGGATACAGCCTGGGACACCCGACAGATGTTTTTC. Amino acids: CACDALGDTAWDTRQMFF.

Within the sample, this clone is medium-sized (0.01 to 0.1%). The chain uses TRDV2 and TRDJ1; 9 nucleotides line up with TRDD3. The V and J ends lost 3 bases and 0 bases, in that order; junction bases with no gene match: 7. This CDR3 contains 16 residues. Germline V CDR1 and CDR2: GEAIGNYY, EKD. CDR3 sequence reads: CACDPLLGEHTDKLIF. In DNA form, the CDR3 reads TGTGCCTGTGACCCGTTACTGGGGGAGCACACCGATAAACTCATCTTT.

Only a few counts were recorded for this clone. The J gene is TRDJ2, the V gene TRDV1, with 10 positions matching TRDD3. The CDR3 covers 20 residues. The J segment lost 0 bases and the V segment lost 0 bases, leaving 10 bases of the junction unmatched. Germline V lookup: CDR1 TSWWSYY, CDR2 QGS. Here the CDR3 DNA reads TGTGCTCTTGGGGAACTAGAGATTCTGGGGGATATTTCTTTGACAGCACAACTCTTCTTT. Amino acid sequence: CALGELEILGDISLTAQLFF.

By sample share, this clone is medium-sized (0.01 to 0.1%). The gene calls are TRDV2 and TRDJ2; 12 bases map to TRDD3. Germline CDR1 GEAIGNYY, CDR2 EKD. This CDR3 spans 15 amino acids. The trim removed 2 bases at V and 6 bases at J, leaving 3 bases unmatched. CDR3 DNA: TGTGCCTGTGACAAACTGGGGGATACTCCAGCACAACTCTTCTTT. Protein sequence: CACDKLGDTPAQLFF.

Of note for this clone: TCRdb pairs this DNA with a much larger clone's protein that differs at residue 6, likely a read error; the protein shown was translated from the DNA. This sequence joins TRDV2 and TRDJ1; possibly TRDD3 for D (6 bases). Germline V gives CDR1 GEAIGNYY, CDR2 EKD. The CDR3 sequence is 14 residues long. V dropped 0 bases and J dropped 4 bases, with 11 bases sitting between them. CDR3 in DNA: TGTGCCTGTGACACCGCGGGGATCCACGATAAACTCATCTTT. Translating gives CACDTAGIHDKLIF.